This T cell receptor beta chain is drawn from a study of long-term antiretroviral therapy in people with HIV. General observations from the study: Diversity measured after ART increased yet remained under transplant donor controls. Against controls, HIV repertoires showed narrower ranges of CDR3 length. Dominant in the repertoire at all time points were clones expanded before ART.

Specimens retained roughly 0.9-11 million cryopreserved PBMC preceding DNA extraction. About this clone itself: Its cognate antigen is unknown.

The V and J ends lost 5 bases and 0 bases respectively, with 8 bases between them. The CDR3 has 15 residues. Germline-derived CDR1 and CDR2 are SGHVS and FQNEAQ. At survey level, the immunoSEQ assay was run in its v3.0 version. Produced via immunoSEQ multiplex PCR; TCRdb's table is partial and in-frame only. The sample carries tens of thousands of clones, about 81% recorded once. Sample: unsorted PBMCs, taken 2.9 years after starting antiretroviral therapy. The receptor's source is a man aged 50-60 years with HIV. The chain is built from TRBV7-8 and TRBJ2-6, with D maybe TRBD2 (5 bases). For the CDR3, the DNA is TGTGCCAGCAGCGCCGGACTCTCTGGGGCCAACGTCCTGACTTTC. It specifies CASSAGLSGANVLTF.